There are many counts of the clone carrying this T cell receptor beta chain. The iRepertoire nested amplicon-rescue multiplex PCR amplified TCR alpha and beta CDR3s from RNA. TCRdb redid the calling of the multiplex PCR reads with MiXCR, one entry per CDR3 protein. The sample shows around 93,000 distinct CDR3 sequences, about 37% of them seen only once. V was pared by 2 bases and J by 6 bases, with 12 bases between. Germline CDR1 and CDR2: SGHRS and YFSETQ. This CDR3 region has 15 residues. This record comes from a study of glioma-infiltrating T cells. The TCR sequence derives from a human donor with low-grade glioma or glioblastoma, undergoing nonglioma brain surgery, or in good health (not recorded which). The chain has TRBV5-1 and TRBJ1-6; D gene uncertain. The specimen was glioma tissue, nonneoplastic brain tissue, or PBMCs (not recorded which). The CDR3 nucleotides are TGCGCCAGCAGCTTCGCAGCAGCAGCTAATTCACCCCTCCACTTT. Translating gives CASSFAAAANSPLHF.